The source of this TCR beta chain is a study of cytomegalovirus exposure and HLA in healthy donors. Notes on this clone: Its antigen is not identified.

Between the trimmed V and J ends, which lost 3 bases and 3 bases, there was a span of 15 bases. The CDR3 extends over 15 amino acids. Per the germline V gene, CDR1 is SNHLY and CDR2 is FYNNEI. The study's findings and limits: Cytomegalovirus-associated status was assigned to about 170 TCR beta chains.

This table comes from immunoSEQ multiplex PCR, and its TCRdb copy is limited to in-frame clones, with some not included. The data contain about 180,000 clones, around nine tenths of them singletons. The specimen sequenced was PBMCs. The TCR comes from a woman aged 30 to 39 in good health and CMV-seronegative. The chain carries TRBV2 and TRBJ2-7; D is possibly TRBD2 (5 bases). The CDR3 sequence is CASSDITRVSYEQYF. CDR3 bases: TGTGCCAGCAGTGATATTACTAGGGTGAGCTACGAGCAGTACTTC.